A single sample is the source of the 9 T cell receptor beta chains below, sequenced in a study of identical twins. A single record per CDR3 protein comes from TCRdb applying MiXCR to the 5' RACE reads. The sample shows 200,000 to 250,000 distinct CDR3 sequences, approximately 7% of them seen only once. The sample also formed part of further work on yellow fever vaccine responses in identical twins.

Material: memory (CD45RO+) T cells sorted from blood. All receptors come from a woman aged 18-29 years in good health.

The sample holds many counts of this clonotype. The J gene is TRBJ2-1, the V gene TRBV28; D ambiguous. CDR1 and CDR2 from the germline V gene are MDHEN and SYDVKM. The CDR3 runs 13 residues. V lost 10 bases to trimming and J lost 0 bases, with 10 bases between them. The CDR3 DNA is TGTGCCACCCTGCCGGGCTCCTACAATGAGCAGTTCTTC. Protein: CATLPGSYNEQFF.

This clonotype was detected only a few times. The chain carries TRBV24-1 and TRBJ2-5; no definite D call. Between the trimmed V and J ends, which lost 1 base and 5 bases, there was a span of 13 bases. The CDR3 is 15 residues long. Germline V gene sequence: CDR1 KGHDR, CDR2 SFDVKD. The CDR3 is CATSDFVGMGETQYF. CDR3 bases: TGTGCCACCAGTGATTTCGTTGGGATGGGGGAGACCCAGTACTTC.

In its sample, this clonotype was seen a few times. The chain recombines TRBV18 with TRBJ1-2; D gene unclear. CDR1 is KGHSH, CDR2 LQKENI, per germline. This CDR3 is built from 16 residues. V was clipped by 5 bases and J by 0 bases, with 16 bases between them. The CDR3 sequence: CASSSAEWAANYGYTF. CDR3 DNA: TGTGCCAGCTCATCGGCTGAATGGGCAGCTAACTATGGCTACACCTTC.

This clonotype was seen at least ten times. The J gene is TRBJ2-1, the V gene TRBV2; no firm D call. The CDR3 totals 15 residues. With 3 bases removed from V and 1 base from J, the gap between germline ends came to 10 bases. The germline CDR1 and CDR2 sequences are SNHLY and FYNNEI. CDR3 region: CASSDGWDSYNEQFF. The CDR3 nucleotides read TGTGCCAGCAGTGATGGGTGGGATTCCTACAATGAGCAGTTCTTC.

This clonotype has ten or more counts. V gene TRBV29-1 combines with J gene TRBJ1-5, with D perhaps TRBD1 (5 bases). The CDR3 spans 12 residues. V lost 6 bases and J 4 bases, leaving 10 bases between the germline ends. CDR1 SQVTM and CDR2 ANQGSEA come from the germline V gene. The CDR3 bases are TGCAGCGTGGGACGGGCAAATCAGCCCCAGCATTTT. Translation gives CSVGRANQPQHF.

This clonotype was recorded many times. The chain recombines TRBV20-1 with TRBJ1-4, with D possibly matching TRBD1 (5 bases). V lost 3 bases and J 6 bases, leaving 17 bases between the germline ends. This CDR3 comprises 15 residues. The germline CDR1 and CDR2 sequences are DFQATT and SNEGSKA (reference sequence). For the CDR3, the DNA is TGCAGTGCTAGCACGAATCAGGGAGCGCATGAAAAACTGTTTTTT. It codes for CSASTNQGAHEKLFF.

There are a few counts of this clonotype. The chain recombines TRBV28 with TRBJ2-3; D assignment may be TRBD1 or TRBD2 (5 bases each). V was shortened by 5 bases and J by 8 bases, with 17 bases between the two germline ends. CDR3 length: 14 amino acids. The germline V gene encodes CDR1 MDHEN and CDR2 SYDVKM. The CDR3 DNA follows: TGTGCCAGCAGTCTACCTGGGGGTCAACGTACGCAGTATTTT. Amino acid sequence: CASSLPGGQRTQYF.

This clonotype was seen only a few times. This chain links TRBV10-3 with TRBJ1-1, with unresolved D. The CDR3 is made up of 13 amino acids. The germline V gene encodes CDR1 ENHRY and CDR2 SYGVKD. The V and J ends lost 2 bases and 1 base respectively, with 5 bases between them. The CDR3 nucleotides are TGTGCCATCAGTGAGGGTAGGAACACTGAAGCTTTCTTT. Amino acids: CAISEGRNTEAFF.

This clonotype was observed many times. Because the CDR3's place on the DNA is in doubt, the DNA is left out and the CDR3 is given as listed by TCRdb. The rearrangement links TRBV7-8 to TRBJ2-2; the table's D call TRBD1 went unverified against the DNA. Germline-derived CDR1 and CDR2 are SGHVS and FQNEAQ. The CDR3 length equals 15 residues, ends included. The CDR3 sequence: CASSFLQGTPGSCFF.